The entry that follows covers one T cell receptor (beta chain) sequence. Clones were read by immunoSEQ multiplex PCR, and TCRdb kept only the in-frame ones, dropping some. The sample has some 200,000 clones, less than 90% seen once. With V trimmed by 4 bases and J by 3 bases, 7 bases remained unmatched. The CDR3 contains 15 residues. The data derive from a study of blood T cell repertoires in COVID-19. This clonotype originated in a woman between 45 and 65 years old with acute or convalescent COVID-19. This chain links TRBV5-3 with TRBJ1-5, with 7 bases matching TRBD1. TRBV5-3 is assigned to the ORF class and has an uncertain function. The specimen was peripheral blood. The CDR3, as DNA: TGTGCCAGAAGCCCCCGGGACAGCTACAATCAGCCCCAGCATTTT. This encodes CARSPRDSYNQPQHF.